Only a few counts were recorded for the clone carrying this TCR beta chain. What it recognizes is unknown. The sample comes from a study of T-cell memory formation after mild COVID-19. Study overall: Most TCR clusters belonged to a single donor. Findings and caveats of the study: CD4+ contracting clones were found mainly in CM and EM, and CD8+ ones in EMRA.

TCR alpha and TCR beta cDNA libraries with sample barcodes and UMIs came from 5'RACE using constant-segment primers. TCRdb re-derived calls from the 5' RACE reads in MiXCR, one entry per CDR3 protein. The profile covers some 440,000 distinct CDR3 sequences, with about 23% appearing a single time and around 12% taken by the ten largest. The CDR3 length is 12 residues. V lost 6 bases to trimming and J lost 6 bases, with 11 bases between them. Germline V gene lookup returns CDR1 DFQATT and CDR2 SNEGSKA (reference sequence). The chain combines TRBV20-1 with TRBJ1-4; possible D gene TRBD1, 5 bases. The receptor was derived from an adult woman who had mild COVID-19 (a few samples of this study predate the infection). Cell type and time point are not known. Sequencing was carried out using PBMCs or a T cell subset sorted from them (not recorded which). CDR3 sequence: CSAVRGDEKLFF. CDR3 in DNA: TGCAGTGCCGTACGGGGGGATGAAAAACTGTTTTTT.